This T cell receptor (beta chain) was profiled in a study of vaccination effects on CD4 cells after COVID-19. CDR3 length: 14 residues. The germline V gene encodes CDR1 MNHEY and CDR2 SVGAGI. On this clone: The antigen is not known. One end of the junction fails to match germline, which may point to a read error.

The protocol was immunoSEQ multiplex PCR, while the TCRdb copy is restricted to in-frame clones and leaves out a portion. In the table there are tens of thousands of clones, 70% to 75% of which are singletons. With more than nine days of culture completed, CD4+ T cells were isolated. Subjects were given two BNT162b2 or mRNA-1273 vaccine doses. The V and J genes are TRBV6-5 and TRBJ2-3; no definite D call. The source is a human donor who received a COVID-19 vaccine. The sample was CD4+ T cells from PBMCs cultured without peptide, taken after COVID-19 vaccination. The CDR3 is CASSDSLKTDTQYF. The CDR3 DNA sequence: TGTGCCAGCAGTGACTCGCTAAAGACAGATACGCAGTATTTT.